This is a list of T cell receptor beta chains from one sample in a study of shared clonotypes between healthy human individuals. Produced via immunoSEQ multiplex PCR; TCRdb's table is partial and in-frame only. The sample shows under 1,100,000 clones, approximately 70% of them seen only once. The material sequenced was memory CD4+ T cells sorted from blood. All receptors derive from a young man in good health. Both conserved end residues are part of each CDR3. A D gene is named only where the DNA matches it firmly. Clone sizes are given selectively: once, few, many, or a class where the clone is expanded.

CDR3 length: 16; J gene: TRBJ2-1; D gene: .; clone size: few; V gene: TRBV5-8; CDR3 protein: CASSLIAGSSYNEQFF; CDR3 DNA: TGTGCCAGCAGCTTGATCGCCGGTAGCTCCTACAATGAGCAGTTCTTC
CDR3 length: 15; J gene: TRBJ1-1; D gene: TRBD1; clone size: .; V gene: TRBV28; CDR3 protein: CASSFTYRGKAEAFF; CDR3 DNA: TGTGCCAGCAGTTTCACATACAGGGGGAAGGCTGAAGCTTTCTTT
CDR3 length: 14; J gene: TRBJ2-5; D gene: .; clone size: .; V gene: TRBV5-1; CDR3 protein: CASSLFMMRETQYF; CDR3 DNA: TGCGCCAGCAGCTTGTTCATGATGCGAGAGACCCAGTACTTC
CDR3 length: 16; J gene: TRBJ2-7; D gene: TRBD2; clone size: .; V gene: TRBV27; CDR3 protein: CASSLSPSGAIYEQYF; CDR3 DNA: TGTGCCAGCAGTTTATCTCCGAGCGGGGCGATCTACGAGCAGTACTTC
CDR3 length: 14; J gene: TRBJ2-7; D gene: TRBD1; clone size: .; V gene: TRBV6-1; CDR3 protein: CASIGTGASYEQYF; CDR3 DNA: TGTGCCAGCATCGGGACAGGGGCTTCCTACGAGCAGTACTTC
CDR3 length: 18; J gene: TRBJ2-1; D gene: TRBD2; clone size: .; V gene: TRBV5-6; CDR3 protein: CASSPYFTSGSSYNEQFF; CDR3 DNA: TGTGCCAGCAGCCCGTACTTCACTAGCGGCAGCTCCTACAATGAGCAGTTCTTC
CDR3 length: 12; J gene: TRBJ2-1; D gene: .; clone size: once; V gene: TRBV7-8; CDR3 protein: CASSSATTEQFF; CDR3 DNA: TGTGCCAGCAGCTCGGCGACGACAGAGCAGTTCTTC
CDR3 length: 16; J gene: TRBJ1-1; D gene: TRBD1; clone size: .; V gene: TRBV2; CDR3 protein: CASKRGTGVSGTEAFF; CDR3 DNA: TGTGCCAGTAAACGCGGGACAGGGGTTTCGGGTACTGAAGCTTTCTTT
CDR3 length: 15; J gene: TRBJ1-1; D gene: TRBD1; clone size: .; V gene: TRBV11-2; CDR3 protein: CASSSRQGRNTEAFF; CDR3 DNA: TGTGCCAGCAGCTCGAGACAGGGACGTAACACTGAAGCTTTCTTT
CDR3 length: 16; J gene: TRBJ2-5; D gene: TRBD2; clone size: .; V gene: TRBV4-1; CDR3 protein: CASSQSFGLAGETQYF; CDR3 DNA: TGCGCCAGCAGCCAGTCGTTCGGACTAGCGGGAGAGACCCAGTACTTC
CDR3 length: 13; J gene: TRBJ2-7; D gene: .; clone size: .; V gene: TRBV7-9; CDR3 protein: CASSPEGLYEQYF; CDR3 DNA: TGTGCCAGCAGCCCCGAGGGTCTCTACGAGCAGTACTTC
CDR3 length: 15; J gene: TRBJ1-4; D gene: .; clone size: once; V gene: TRBV5-1; CDR3 protein: CASSINRASNEKLFF; CDR3 DNA: TGCGCCAGCAGCATAAACAGGGCATCTAATGAAAAACTGTTTTTT
CDR3 length: 11; J gene: TRBJ2-5; D gene: .; clone size: few; V gene: TRBV7-2; CDR3 protein: CASSFSETQYF; CDR3 DNA: TGTGCCAGCAGCTTCTCAGAGACCCAGTACTTC
CDR3 length: 12; J gene: TRBJ1-1; D gene: .; clone size: .; V gene: TRBV7-2; CDR3 protein: CASRPTGTEAFF; CDR3 DNA: TGTGCCAGCAGGCCGACGGGTACTGAAGCTTTCTTT
CDR3 length: 17; J gene: TRBJ1-3; D gene: .; clone size: .; V gene: TRBV5-1; CDR3 protein: CASSLVGWGSSGNTIYF; CDR3 DNA: TGCGCCAGCAGCCTTGTGGGATGGGGTTCGTCTGGAAACACCATATATTTT
CDR3 length: 13; J gene: TRBJ1-6; D gene: .; clone size: .; V gene: TRBV7-9; CDR3 protein: CASSLSTDSPLHF; CDR3 DNA: TGTGCCAGCAGCTTATCGACCGATTCACCCCTCCACTTT
CDR3 length: 12; J gene: TRBJ2-3; D gene: .; clone size: .; V gene: TRBV5-1; CDR3 protein: CASSPKTDTQYF; CDR3 DNA: TGCGCCAGCAGCCCGAAAACAGATACGCAGTATTTT
CDR3 length: 15; J gene: TRBJ1-4; D gene: .; clone size: .; V gene: TRBV4-1; CDR3 protein: CASSHPGAGNEKLFF; CDR3 DNA: TGCGCCAGCAGCCACCCTGGGGCAGGGAATGAAAAACTGTTTTTT
CDR3 length: 15; J gene: TRBJ2-1; D gene: TRBD2; clone size: .; V gene: TRBV4-2; CDR3 protein: CASSQGTSGDSEQFF; CDR3 DNA: TGTGCCAGCAGCCAGGGGACTAGCGGGGATAGTGAGCAGTTCTTC
CDR3 length: 16; J gene: TRBJ2-5; D gene: TRBD1; clone size: .; V gene: TRBV7-2; CDR3 protein: CASSLGWGQSQETQYF; CDR3 DNA: TGTGCCAGCAGCTTAGGCTGGGGACAGAGCCAAGAGACCCAGTACTTC
CDR3 length: 13; J gene: TRBJ1-6; D gene: TRBD1; clone size: once; V gene: TRBV30; CDR3 protein: CASQGGNNSPLHF; CDR3 DNA: TGTGCCTCACAGGGGGGGAATAATTCACCCCTCCACTTT
CDR3 length: 13; J gene: TRBJ1-1; D gene: TRBD1; clone size: .; V gene: TRBV4-1; CDR3 protein: CASSMTGRTEAFF; CDR3 DNA: TGCGCCAGCAGCATGACAGGGAGGACTGAAGCTTTCTTT
CDR3 length: 16; J gene: TRBJ1-2; D gene: TRBD1; clone size: .; V gene: TRBV9; CDR3 protein: CASSVGVLTGGYGYTF; CDR3 DNA: TGTGCCAGCAGCGTAGGGGTCCTAACAGGGGGATATGGCTACACCTTC
CDR3 length: 16; J gene: TRBJ2-7; D gene: TRBD2; clone size: .; V gene: TRBV9; CDR3 protein: CASSVQAGGPSYEQYF; CDR3 DNA: TGTGCCAGCAGCGTCCAAGCGGGAGGGCCCTCCTACGAGCAGTACTTC
CDR3 length: 12; J gene: TRBJ1-1; D gene: .; clone size: .; V gene: TRBV6-6; CDR3 protein: CASSRPGLVVFF; CDR3 DNA: TGTGCCAGCAGTAGACCGGGCCTGGTGGTTTTCTTT
CDR3 length: 15; J gene: TRBJ1-4; D gene: .; clone size: .; V gene: TRBV4-1; CDR3 protein: CASSQDPGPAEKLFF; CDR3 DNA: TGCGCCAGCAGCCAAGATCCCGGACCCGCCGAAAAACTGTTTTTT
CDR3 length: 14; J gene: TRBJ2-3; D gene: .; clone size: .; V gene: TRBV11-3; CDR3 protein: CASSLGAPTDTQYF; CDR3 DNA: TGTGCCAGCAGCTTAGGGGCCCCCACAGATACGCAGTATTTT
CDR3 length: 14; J gene: TRBJ1-2; D gene: .; clone size: .; V gene: TRBV7-9; CDR3 protein: CASSLSDRGAGYTF; CDR3 DNA: TGTGCCAGCAGCTTATCGGACCGGGGGGCAGGCTACACCTTC
CDR3 length: 13; J gene: TRBJ2-2; D gene: .; clone size: few; V gene: TRBV6-4; CDR3 protein: CASSRDWTGELFF; CDR3 DNA: TGTGCCAGCAGTCGAGACTGGACCGGGGAGCTGTTTTTT
CDR3 length: 14; J gene: TRBJ2-7; D gene: TRBD2; clone size: .; V gene: TRBV6-1; CDR3 protein: CASSSSGGGREQYF; CDR3 DNA: TGTGCCAGCAGTTCTAGCGGGGGGGGTAGAGAGCAGTACTTC